The next 3 T cell receptor beta chains were all read from a single sample in a study of blood T cells in healthy people across ages. For the second PCR, which ran for 7 to 11 cycles, a sample-barcoded 5' primer and a J-beta primer mix were used. A single record per CDR3 protein comes from TCRdb applying MiXCR to the 5' RACE reads. The sample contains nearly 800,000 distinct CDR3 sequences, approximately 25% of which appear only once. A further study also used this sample, focusing on T cells of mothers and their children.

Sequenced material: blood. These receptors originate from a boy younger than 18 in good health.

The rearrangement links TRBV24-1 to TRBJ2-5; D perhaps matches TRBD2 (6 bases). The length of the CDR3 is 15 residues. Per the germline V gene, CDR1 is KGHDR and CDR2 is SFDVKD. The germline V and J ends were trimmed by 6 bases and 5 bases, with 18 bases remaining between them. Written as DNA, the CDR3 is TGTGCCACCAGTCCCGCTTCGGGGGATATTGAGACCCAGTACTTC. It yields the protein CATSPASGDIETQYF.

The V call is TRBV19, the J call TRBJ2-7; 9 bases are shared with TRBD2. V lost 1 base, J lost 5 bases, and 6 bases stayed unmatched. Germline V gives CDR1 LNHDA, CDR2 SQIVND (reference sequence). The CDR3 totals 15 residues. CDR3 DNA sequence: TGTGCCAGTAGTATAGTGTTAGCGGGAGCTGACGAGCAGTACTTC. Its protein product is CASSIVLAGADEQYF.

This clonotype was found a few times. The chain employs TRBV12-3 or TRBV12-4 and TRBJ1-5; 11 nucleotides match TRBD1. The CDR3 contains 15 residues. Germline trimming cut 5 bases from V and 7 bases from J; bases unmatched to any gene: 7. The CDR3 nucleotides read TGTGCCAGCAGTCCCCGGACAGGGGGCAGACAGCCCCAGCATTTT. Protein product: CASSPRTGGRQPQHF.